These 20 T cell receptor beta chains share one sample of origin, sequenced in a study of Ad26.COV2.S vaccination and SARS-CoV-2 variants. The treatment denotes: around 19 received Ad26.COV2.S at low or high dose, single or two shots; a few received placebo; per-sample allocation not given. Day 63 after the first vaccine or placebo injection was the time point for sampling. The protocol was immunoSEQ multiplex PCR, while the TCRdb copy is restricted to in-frame clones and leaves out a portion. The sample records roughly 500,000 clones, around 85% being singletons. Material: peripheral blood, obtained in a trial of Ad26.COV2.S vaccine versus placebo. These receptors were collected from a person aged 18-60 years who received the Ad26.COV2.S COVID-19 vaccine or a placebo.

This clone was observed once. The gene calls are TRBV7-2 and TRBJ2-7; 9 nucleotides agree with TRBD2. The V gene end was trimmed by 5 bases and the J gene end by 0 bases; junction bases not matched to a gene: 11. CDR1 and CDR2 (germline): SGHTA, FQGNSA. CDR3 length equals 17 residues. The chain's CDR3 is CASSLGGLAGSSYEQYF. CDR3 nucleotide sequence: TGTGCCAGCAGCCTGGGCGGTCTAGCGGGGAGCTCCTACGAGCAGTACTTC.

The chain has TRBV27 and TRBJ2-1, with 11 nucleotides matching TRBD2. Germline CDR1 MNHEY, CDR2 SMNVEV (reference sequence). V gave up 6 bases and J gave up 9 bases; unmatched junction bases: 10. There are 15 residues in the CDR3. CDR3 DNA sequence: TGTGCCAGCAGGGATAGCGGGAGGGCCGGAGGTGAGCAGTTCTTC. Amino acids: CASRDSGRAGGEQFF.

This clone was detected only a few times. This chain uses TRBV6-5 with TRBJ2-2; 13 bases match TRBD2. The CDR3 is 15 amino acids. Germline lookup yields CDR1 MNHEY and CDR2 SVGAGI. The V gene end was trimmed by 6 bases and the J gene end by 6 bases; junction bases not matched to a gene: 4. In nucleotides, the CDR3 is TGTGCCAGCAGAACTAGCGGGAGGGGGGCCGGGGAGCTGTTTTTT. As protein: CASRTSGRGAGELFF.

The CDR3 DNA reads as TGTGCCAGCAGGACTACGGGGGCTAGCTCCTACGAGCAGTACTTC. Its protein is CASRTTGASSYEQYF. The chain combines TRBV27 with TRBJ2-7; either TRBD1 or TRBD2 may supply D (6 bases each). The germline CDR1 and CDR2 sequences are MNHEY and SMNVEV (reference sequence). The V gene lost 6 bases and the J gene lost 0 bases, with 15 bases spanning the gap. The CDR3 has 15 amino acids.

The chain combines TRBV20-1 with TRBJ2-5; possibly TRBD2 for D (5 bases). CDR1 and CDR2 from the germline V gene are DFQATT and SNEGSKA (reference sequence). The CDR3 covers 13 residues. V lost 3 bases to trimming and J lost 2 bases, with 10 bases between them. This chain's CDR3 is CSASFEGQETQYF. The DNA of the CDR3 is TGCAGTGCTAGTTTCGAGGGACAAGAGACCCAGTACTTC.

The V and J genes are TRBV5-1 and TRBJ1-4; possible D gene TRBD1, 6 bases. This CDR3 contains 14 residues. V lost 4 bases and J lost 8, with 15 bases in between. Germline values: CDR1 SGHRS, CDR2 YFSETQ. The CDR3 is CASSRGQLGEKLFF. CDR3 DNA: TGCGCCAGCAGCCGTGGACAGTTAGGCGAAAAACTGTTTTTT.

This chain links TRBV2 with TRBJ2-2; no firm D call. Trimming removed 8 bases at V and 7 bases at J, with 11 bases between. This CDR3 spans 12 amino acids. From germline, CDR1 is SNHLY and CDR2 FYNNEI. In nucleotides, the CDR3 is TGTGCCAGCCGCGTCGCGATCGGGGAGCTGTTTTTT. Amino acid sequence: CASRVAIGELFF.

This rearrangement joins TRBV6-2 or TRBV6-3 to TRBJ2-1, with no clear D. Germline loops: CDR1 MNHEY, CDR2 SVGEGT. V was cut by 0 bases and J by 0 bases, with 9 bases left in between. This CDR3 is 16 amino acids long. The CDR3 region is CASSYSGRLSYNEQFF. The CDR3 bases are TGTGCCAGCAGTTACTCGGGTAGACTCTCCTACAATGAGCAGTTCTTC.

This rearrangement joins TRBV30 to TRBJ1-4; D may be TRBD1 (5 bases). The CDR3 has 14 amino acids. The V end lost 1 base, the J end lost 7 bases, and 13 bases lay between the germline ends. Per germline, CDR1 GTSNPN and CDR2 SVGIG (reference sequence). Here the CDR3 reads CAWSDEGLGEKLFF. The CDR3 DNA sequence: TGTGCCTGGAGTGATGAGGGGTTGGGTGAAAAACTGTTTTTT.

CDR3 residues: CASSPLPGRDEKLFF. DNA of the CDR3: TGTGCCAGCTCACCACTTCCGGGACGAGACGAAAAACTGTTTTTT. This chain links TRBV18 with TRBJ1-4, with a weak D call TRBD1 (5 bases). V was shortened by 1 base and J by 8 bases, with 14 bases between the two germline ends. This CDR3 is 15 amino acids long. Germline V CDR1 and CDR2: KGHSH, LQKENI.

The J gene is TRBJ2-2, the V gene TRBV10-1; the D gene is possibly TRBD1 (6 bases). The CDR3 sequence is 14 residues long. Trimming took 5 bases from V and 1 from J, leaving 8 bases between them. In germline, CDR1 is WNHNN, CDR2 SYGVQD (reference sequence). The CDR3 DNA is TGCGCCAGCAGTTTACAGGGGAACACCGGGGAGCTGTTTTTT. Residues: CASSLQGNTGELFF.

The rearrangement joins TRBV9 to TRBJ2-3; D remains unclear. The germline V and J ends were trimmed by 4 bases and 0 bases, with 12 bases remaining between them. The CDR3 length is 15 residues. CDR1 SGDLS and CDR2 YYNGEE come from the germline V gene. The CDR3 protein is CASSYYGASTDTQYF. CDR3 in DNA: TGTGCCAGCAGCTATTATGGCGCTAGCACAGATACGCAGTATTTT.

In DNA, the CDR3 is TGTGCCACCAGTGATTTGCGTGGGCCAGGAGCGTTAGAGACCCAGTACTTC. Protein: CATSDLRGPGALETQYF. The gene calls are TRBV24-1 and TRBJ2-5; D is unclear. The CDR3 has 17 residues. Trimming cost V 0 bases and J 4 bases, with 17 bases left between them. From germline, CDR1 is KGHDR and CDR2 SFDVKD.

The chain couples TRBV30 to TRBJ1-1, with 7 bases fitting TRBD1. This CDR3 has 13 amino acids. CDR1 GTSNPN and CDR2 SVGIG come from the germline V gene (reference sequence). V shed 2 bases and J 1 base; nucleotides not matched to a gene: 1. The CDR3 sequence: CAWSYRGNTEAFF. In DNA form, the CDR3 reads TGTGCCTGGAGTTACAGGGGGAACACTGAAGCTTTCTTT.

V gene TRBV28 combines with J gene TRBJ2-1; 11 bases line up with TRBD1. V dropped 6 bases and J dropped 1; count of bases not matched to a gene: 2. CDR1 is MDHEN and CDR2 is SYDVKM in the germline V gene. CDR3 length: 15 residues. CDR3 DNA: TGTGCCAGCAGCGGGACAGGGGGTTCCTACAATGAGCAGTTCTTC. Its translation is CASSGTGGSYNEQFF.

This rearrangement joins TRBV28 to TRBJ1-2; D gene ambiguous. Germline V gene sequence: CDR1 MDHEN, CDR2 SYDVKM. Trimming removed 3 bases at V and 4 bases at J, with 9 bases between. The CDR3 runs to 13 residues. The CDR3 DNA follows: TGTGCCAGCAGTTTGGGCAGAAGCTATGGCTACACCTTC. As protein: CASSLGRSYGYTF.

The chain carries TRBV28 and TRBJ1-4; D may be TRBD1 (6 bases). Germline-derived CDR1 and CDR2 are MDHEN and SYDVKM. The V end was cut by 7 bases, the J end by 7 bases, with 22 bases between. The CDR3 extends over 16 amino acids. The CDR3 sequence: CASTTLLGRRGEKLFF. The CDR3 nucleotides read TGTGCCAGCACTACCCTACTGGGGCGCAGGGGTGAAAAACTGTTTTTT.

The chain uses TRBV7-8 and TRBJ2-5; D remains ambiguous. This CDR3 has 12 residues. The germline gives CDR1 SGHVS, CDR2 FQNEAQ. V was cut by 1 base and J by 5 bases, with 5 bases left in between. CDR3 amino acids: CASSLDMETQYF. The CDR3 bases are TGTGCCAGCAGCTTAGATATGGAGACCCAGTACTTC.

This clone was seen a single time. This rearrangement joins TRBV7-3 to TRBJ2-1; D unclear. Germline lookup yields CDR1 SGHTA and CDR2 FQGTGA. Trimming shortened V by 0 bases and J by 4 bases, and 4 bases separated the two germline ends. The CDR3 is made up of 13 amino acids. The CDR3 loop is CASSLTDYNEQFF. The DNA of the CDR3 is TGTGCCAGCAGCTTAACTGATTACAATGAGCAGTTCTTC.

V is TRBV6-1 and J is TRBJ2-3; the D is unclear. This CDR3 is built from 15 residues. V gave up 2 bases and J gave up 1 base, with 10 bases separating them. CDR1 and CDR2 from the germline V gene are MNHNS and SASEGT. CDR3: CASSEIGWGTDTQYF. The CDR3 DNA is TGTGCCAGCAGTGAAATCGGTTGGGGCACAGATACGCAGTATTTT.